This paragraph reports one T cell receptor (beta chain). These data belong to a study of cytomegalovirus exposure and HLA in healthy donors. The CDR3 length is 15 residues. V was pared by 0 bases and J by 1 base, with 10 bases between. Germline CDR1 reads SGHRS; CDR2 reads YFSETQ. Repertoires were generated with immunoSEQ multiplex PCR, while TCRdb's copy carries only in-frame clones and drops some. The table records hundreds of thousands of clones, about nine tenths of them present only once. The sequencing input was PBMCs. The chain recombines TRBV5-1 with TRBJ1-1; tentative D call: TRBD1 (5 bases). This TCR was recovered from a woman aged 18-30 years in good health and CMV-seronegative. The DNA for the CDR3 is TGCGCCAGCAGCTTGGTCGGCCAGGGGAACACTGAAGCTTTCTTT. The encoded protein is CASSLVGQGNTEAFF.